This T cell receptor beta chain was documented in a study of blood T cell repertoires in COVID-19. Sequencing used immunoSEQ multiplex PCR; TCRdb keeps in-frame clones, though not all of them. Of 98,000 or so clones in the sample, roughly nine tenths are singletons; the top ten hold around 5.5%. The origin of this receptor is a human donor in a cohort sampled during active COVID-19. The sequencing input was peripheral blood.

The CDR3 DNA reads TGTGCCAGCAGCCAAGATACCGGGGAGGAAGATACGCAGTATTTT. Amino acids: CASSQDTGEEDTQYF. The genes are TRBV4-2 and TRBJ2-3, with D perhaps matching TRBD2 (6 bases). V dropped 0 bases and J dropped 5 bases, with 12 bases sitting between them. The CDR3 runs to 15 residues. In germline, CDR1 is LGHNA, CDR2 YNFKEQ.